This paragraph reports one T cell receptor (beta chain). Its specificity is not known. Germline V lookup: CDR1 SGHTA, CDR2 FQGNSA. After removal of 1 base from V and 0 bases from J, the junction contained 4 bases not matched to a gene. The CDR3 runs 16 residues. TCRdb re-derived calls from the reads in MiXCR, one entry per CDR3 protein. The sample has approximately 160,000 distinct CDR3 sequences, 15% to 20% seen once. The data are from a study of T cell repertoires in cytomegalovirus infection. On the study more broadly: Matching HLA type and CMV infection were both indicated by public TCR beta signatures.

Study-wide results and limits: In two of eight donors, the top clonotype was HLA-C-restricted CMV-specific.

The specimen was CD8+ T cells from PBMCs. This receptor was obtained from a human donor in good health (CMV status not recorded). Some clones in this sample may be carry-over from other donors' samples. The V call is TRBV7-2, the J call TRBJ2-3; the match to TRBD2 covers 7 bases. This chain's CDR3 is CASSLGRGVSTDTQYF. The CDR3 nucleotides read TGTGCCAGCAGCTTAGGCCGGGGGGTGAGCACAGATACGCAGTATTTT.